A selection of T cell receptor beta chains follows, all from one sample in a study of PD-L1 blockade in urothelial cancer. Sequenced by immunoSEQ multiplex PCR; TCRdb stores in-frame clones only, minus some. The table includes around 110,000 clones, more than 85% detected once. The sequences come from PBMCs, collected around atezolizumab (anti-PD-L1) treatment. The receptors stem from a man aged 55-75 years with urothelial cancer. CDR3s include the opening cysteine and the closing phenylalanine or tryptophan. D genes are given only for firm matches. Expanded clones are given a class, and other clones once, few, many or no size at all.

CDR3 protein | CDR3 DNA | V gene | D gene | clone size | J gene
CASSLGAGPTFGNTIYF | TGTGCCAGCAGCCTAGGGGCAGGGCCCACCTTTGGAAACACCATATATTTT | TRBV7-9 | . | . | TRBJ1-3
CASSVLNTEAFF | TGTGCCAGCAGCGTATTGAACACTGAAGCTTTCTTT | TRBV6-1 | . | . | TRBJ1-1
CAISDGQGDETQYF | TGTGCCATCAGTGACGGCCAGGGGGACGAGACCCAGTACTTC | TRBV10-3 | TRBD1 | . | TRBJ2-5
CASSFSGSYGYTF | TGTGCCAGCAGTTTTTCAGGGTCCTATGGCTACACCTTC | TRBV27 | . | . | TRBJ1-2
CATSTGTGGQTDYNEQFF | TGTGCCACCAGCACCGGGACAGGGGGCCAGACAGACTACAATGAGCAGTTCTTC | TRBV15 | TRBD1 | once | TRBJ2-1
CASQLYSFSGANVLTF | TGTGCCAGCCAATTGTACAGTTTCTCTGGGGCCAACGTCCTGACTTTC | TRBV7-2 | . | . | TRBJ2-6
CASSYDKILTDTQYF | TGTGCCAGCAGCTATGACAAAATACTTACAGATACGCAGTATTTT | TRBV2 | . | . | TRBJ2-3
CASSVVASGNNEQFF | TGTGCCAGCAGCGTAGTTGCTAGCGGAAACAATGAGCAGTTCTTC | TRBV9 | TRBD2 | . | TRBJ2-1
CASSTGPNSPLHF | TGTGCCAGCAGTACCGGTCCCAATTCACCCCTCCACTTT | TRBV6-5 | . | . | TRBJ1-6
CASSTGQGAFQIDTQYF | TGTGCCAGCAGCACGGGACAGGGGGCGTTTCAGATTGATACGCAGTATTTT | TRBV7-9 | TRBD1 | . | TRBJ2-3
CASSLEASSSYEQYF | TGCGCCAGCAGCTTGGAGGCGTCTAGCTCCTACGAGCAGTACTTC | TRBV5-1 | . | once | TRBJ2-7
CASSEHNSGRPPYEQYF | TGTGCCAGCAGTGAACATAATAGCGGGAGGCCACCCTACGAGCAGTACTTC | TRBV6-1 | TRBD2 | . | TRBJ2-7
CASSADRDNEQFF | TGTGCCAGCAGCGCAGACAGAGACAATGAGCAGTTCTTC | TRBV7-3 | . | . | TRBJ2-1
CASSSRSGINSGELFF | TGTGCCAGCAGCTCCCGATCCGGGATAAATTCCGGGGAGCTGTTTTTT | TRBV7-8 | . | . | TRBJ2-2
CASSLGPGSTEAFF | TGCGCCAGCAGCTTGGGCCCGGGGTCCACTGAAGCTTTCTTT | TRBV5-1 | . | . | TRBJ1-1
CASSPRDSAYEQYF | TGCGCCAGCTCCCCCAGGGACTCGGCCTACGAGCAGTACTTC | TRBV5-1 | . | . | TRBJ2-7
CASSNGGAWAGGEQYF | TGTGCCAGCAGCAATGGAGGTGCTTGGGCCGGCGGCGAGCAGTACTTC | TRBV28 | . | . | TRBJ2-7
CASSSLGGYNEQFF | TGTGCCAGCAGCTCGCTCGGGGGCTACAATGAGCAGTTCTTC | TRBV7-3 | . | . | TRBJ2-1
CATSPQGVLGEQYF | TGTGCCACCAGCCCACAGGGGGTACTGGGCGAGCAGTACTTC | TRBV15 | TRBD1 | . | TRBJ2-7
CASSRSTATNEKLFF | TGCGCCAGCAGCCGATCGACAGCAACTAATGAAAAACTGTTTTTT | TRBV4-3 | . | . | TRBJ1-4
CASSPHNRDGYTF | TGTGCCAGTAGTCCGCATAACAGGGATGGCTACACCTTC | TRBV19 | . | . | TRBJ1-2
CASSPGLAGAGEQFF | TGTGCCAGCTCACCAGGACTAGCGGGAGCTGGGGAGCAGTTCTTC | TRBV18 | TRBD2 | few | TRBJ2-1
CAISTSGSTYEQYF | TGTGCCATCAGTACTAGCGGGAGTACCTACGAGCAGTACTTC | TRBV10-3 | TRBD2 | . | TRBJ2-7
CASSVGTQNTEAFF | TGTGCCAGCAGCGTAGGGACACAGAACACTGAAGCTTTCTTT | TRBV9 | . | few | TRBJ1-1
CASSLGGQYEQYF | TGCGCCAGCAGCTTGGGGGGACAATACGAGCAGTACTTC | TRBV5-1 | . | . | TRBJ2-7
CASSLDWQETQYF | TGTGCCAGCAGCTTAGACTGGCAAGAGACCCAGTACTTC | TRBV7-2 | . | . | TRBJ2-5
CASSLGLVRFF | TGTGCCAGCAGCTTAGGGCTAGTAAGATTCTTC | TRBV7-2 | . | . | TRBJ2-1
CASSLGASWFFYEQYF | TGTGCCAGCAGCTTGGGGGCTAGCTGGTTCTTCTACGAGCAGTACTTC | TRBV5-6 | . | . | TRBJ2-7
CASTGLAKGETQYF | TGTGCCAGCACCGGACTAGCCAAGGGGGAGACCCAGTACTTC | TRBV27 | TRBD2 | . | TRBJ2-5
CASSRGLAGGEVEQYF | TGTGCCAGCAGCCGGGGACTAGCGGGGGGGGAGGTGGAGCAGTACTTC | TRBV4-2 | TRBD2 | . | TRBJ2-7
CASTATGGVYGTGELFF | TGTGCCAGTACCGCGACAGGGGGCGTATATGGCACCGGGGAGCTGTTTTTT | TRBV19 | TRBD1 | . | TRBJ2-2
CASSLEPTSGGAVTQYF | TGCGCCAGCAGCTTGGAACCGACTAGCGGGGGGGCCGTGACCCAGTACTTC | TRBV5-1 | TRBD2 | once | TRBJ2-5
CASTWDRGSPGELFF | TGTGCCAGCACCTGGGACAGGGGATCCCCCGGGGAGCTGTTTTTT | TRBV6-1 | TRBD1 | . | TRBJ2-2
CAWSPDSNYGYTF | TGTGCCTGGAGCCCGGACAGTAACTATGGCTACACCTTC | TRBV30 | . | once | TRBJ1-2
CASSLTGAPYEQYF | TGTGCCAGCAGCCTTACAGGGGCCCCCTACGAGCAGTACTTC | TRBV5-4 | TRBD1 | . | TRBJ2-7
CASSLAGAGGYNEQFF | TGTGCCAGCAGCTTAGCGGGAGCGGGAGGGTACAATGAGCAGTTCTTC | TRBV7-2 | TRBD2 | . | TRBJ2-1
CTSSQDRGPGGNTEAFF | TGCACCAGCAGCCAAGATCGGGGTCCCGGGGGGAACACTGAAGCTTTCTTT | TRBV1 | . | few | TRBJ1-1
CASSLGGQLMNTEAFF | TGTGCCAGCAGCTTAGGAGGGCAGCTCATGAACACTGAAGCTTTCTTT | TRBV7-2 | . | . | TRBJ1-1
CASSLAGGAVLSNSPLHF | TGTGCCAGCAGCTTGGCCGGGGGGGCAGTCCTTTCAAATTCACCCCTCCACTTT | TRBV5-4 | . | . | TRBJ1-6
CASSFQGGDGELFF | TGTGCTAGCAGCTTCCAGGGGGGTGACGGGGAGCTGTTTTTT | TRBV7-7 | . | . | TRBJ2-2
CASSYNRGSSGNTIYF | TGTGCCAGCAGCTACAACAGGGGTTCCTCTGGAAACACCATATATTTT | TRBV27 | TRBD1 | . | TRBJ1-3
CASSPILGTGVIQPQHF | TGCGCCAGCAGCCCAATCCTTGGGACAGGGGTCATTCAGCCCCAGCATTTT | TRBV4-1 | TRBD1 | . | TRBJ1-5
CASRGQLKNTEAFF | TGCGCCAGCAGGGGACAATTAAAGAACACTGAAGCTTTCTTT | TRBV4-1 | . | . | TRBJ1-1